Below, 20 T cell receptor beta chains from the same sample are listed, as sequenced in a study of Graves' ophthalmopathy and Graves' hyperthyroidism. Investigators amplified TCR beta CDR3 regions from RNA transcripts. The first-round RT-PCR employed HTBI primers together with the Qiagen OneStep RT-PCR kit. A multiplex PCR was then performed as the second round. TCRdb passed the multiplex PCR reads through MiXCR, listing each CDR3 protein once. The sample comprises over 500,000 distinct CDR3 sequences, 22% of which are singletons, and around 7% rests with the top ten. The sequenced sample was peripheral blood. The origin of the receptors is a woman in her late teens or twenties with stable Graves' hyperthyroidism. Some clones in this sample may be carry-over from other donors' samples.

This clonotype came up many times. The chain employs TRBV5-1 and TRBJ1-1; D is perhaps TRBD1 (6 bases). V lost 5 bases, J lost 0 bases, and 14 bases lay in between. Germline lookup yields CDR1 SGHRS and CDR2 YFSETQ. The CDR3 extends over 15 amino acids. The CDR3 loop is CASSTDSPMNTEAFF. For the CDR3, the DNA is TGCGCCAGCAGTACGGACAGCCCTATGAACACTGAAGCTTTCTTT.

This rearrangement joins TRBV6-1 to TRBJ2-7, with 8 bases identical to TRBD1. The V gene's germline CDR1 is MNHNS and CDR2 SASEGT. There are 15 residues in the CDR3. J lost 0 bases, V lost 2 bases, and 3 bases had no gene match. The CDR3 loop reads CASSERQGSSYEQYF. The DNA of the CDR3 is TGTGCCAGCAGTGAAAGACAGGGGAGCTCCTACGAGCAGTACTTC.

The V call is TRBV15, the J call TRBJ1-6; TRBD1 matches at 11 bases. Trimming removed 1 base from V and 10 bases from J; junction bases left unmatched: 6. The V gene's germline CDR1 is LNHNV and CDR2 YYDKDF (reference sequence). The CDR3 is made up of 16 amino acids. CDR3 nucleotide sequence: TGTGCCACCAGCAGAGTTCGGACAGGGGGCGACTCACCCCTCCACTTT. As protein: CATSRVRTGGDSPLHF.

This clonotype appeared many times. The J gene is TRBJ2-7, the V gene TRBV20-1, with TRBD1 matching over 7 bases. The CDR3 runs 13 residues. J gave up 6 bases and V 6 bases, and 11 bases lay outside the gene matches. Germline V gene lookup returns CDR1 DFQATT and CDR2 SNEGSKA (reference sequence). CDR3 DNA sequence: TGCAGTGCAACGATGGACAGGTCAGGCGAGCAGTACTTC. Translation gives CSATMDRSGEQYF.

On this clonotype itself: The germline gene is not matched at one end of the junction; a read error may be the cause. This chain uses TRBV5-1 with TRBJ2-7; 8 bases match TRBD2. The CDR3 is 13 residues long. In germline, CDR1 is SGHRS, CDR2 YFSETQ. This chain's CDR3 is CASSLSRAGEQCF. CDR3 DNA sequence: TGCGCCAGCAGCTTGAGTAGAGCGGGAGAGCAGTGCTTC.

This clonotype appeared many times. This chain connects TRBV6-5 to TRBJ2-7, with 7 bases fitting TRBD1. The CDR3 length is 15 residues. Germline V CDR1 and CDR2: MNHEY, SVGAGI. V dropped 0 bases and J dropped 2; count of bases not matched to a gene: 4. The CDR3 bases are TGTGCCAGCAGTTACTCGGGACAGCTAGCCTACGAGCAGTACTTC. Translated, it gives CASSYSGQLAYEQYF.

This chain joins TRBV4-3 and TRBJ1-6; D is undetermined. CDR1 and CDR2 from the germline V gene are LGHNA and YSLEER. V was clipped by 0 bases and J by 4 bases, with 16 bases between them. The CDR3 is 18 amino acids. Here the CDR3 DNA reads TGCGCCAGCAGCCAAGATCTCAGTACATTGAAGTATAATTCACCCCTCCACTTT. Translated, it gives CASSQDLSTLKYNSPLHF.

This clonotype was observed at least ten times. The chain uses TRBV7-3 and TRBJ2-2, with 7 bases lining up with TRBD1. The V gene end was trimmed by 5 bases and the J gene end by 0 bases; junction bases not matched to a gene: 9. CDR1 is SGHTA and CDR2 is FQGTGA in the germline V gene. This CDR3 is 17 amino acids long. The CDR3 DNA reads as TGTGCCAGCAGCCTCCCCCGGACAGGCCCGAACACCGGGGAGCTGTTTTTT. It is translated as CASSLPRTGPNTGELFF.

This clonotype was observed many times. V is TRBV11-2 and J is TRBJ2-5; either TRBD1 or TRBD2 may supply D (5 bases each). This CDR3 contains 14 residues. Per the germline V gene, CDR1 is SGHAT and CDR2 is FQNNGV. V was shortened by 5 bases and J by 2 bases, with 12 bases between the two germline ends. The CDR3 coding sequence is TGTGCCAGCAGCCACCGGGACGGACAAGAGACCCAGTACTTC. Its protein product is CASSHRDGQETQYF.

This clonotype was found a few times. Sequence at one end of the junction differs from germline and may be a read error. This rearrangement joins TRBV5-1 to TRBJ1-1; 12 nucleotides match TRBD1. This CDR3 is built from 16 residues. Germline V CDR1 and CDR2: SGHRS, YFSETQ. Written as DNA, the CDR3 is TGCGCCAGCACCTCGGGGACAGGGGGCGATTGGGCTGAAGCTTGCTTT. It codes for CASTSGTGGDWAEACF. Complete variable domain (other parts from reference TRBV5-1 and TRBJ1-1): KAGVTQTPRYLIKTRGQQVTLSCSPISGHRSVSWYQQTPGQGLQFLFEYFSETQRNKGNFPGRFSGRQFSNSRSEMNVSTLELGDSALYLCASTSGTGGDWAEACFGQGTRLTVV.

In its sample, this clonotype was seen a few times. One end of the junction does not line up with germline, which may come from a read error. The V gene is TRBV6-2 or TRBV6-3, the J gene TRBJ2-6; unclear D gene. Germline V lookup: CDR1 MNHEY, CDR2 SVGEGT. The CDR3 is made up of 16 amino acids. CDR3 in amino acids: CAGSYRRFSGANVLTF. The CDR3, as DNA: TGTGCCGGCAGTTACCGACGGTTCTCTGGGGCCAACGTCCTGACTTTC.

This chain joins TRBV12-3 or TRBV12-4 and TRBJ1-1; D is unclear. The V end was cut by 5 bases, the J end by 3 bases, with 7 bases between. The CDR3 is made up of 12 amino acids. The CDR3 DNA follows: TGTGCCAGCAGTCTCCAGTACACTGAAGCTTTCTTT. It encodes CASSLQYTEAFF.

This clonotype came up once. This chain connects TRBV12-3 or TRBV12-4 to TRBJ1-5, with D perhaps TRBD1 (6 bases). This CDR3 has 11 amino acids. V lost 4 bases, J lost 11 bases, and 9 bases lay in between. The CDR3 nucleotides read TGTGCCAGCAGTTCGAGGGGGGCCCAGCATTTT. Protein sequence: CASSSRGAQHF.

Regarding this clonotype: The junction shows a germline mismatch at one end, possibly a read error. The rearrangement joins TRBV6-2 or TRBV6-3 to TRBJ2-5; 10 nucleotides align to TRBD2. CDR1 and CDR2 from the germline V gene are MNHEY and SVGEGT. This CDR3 comprises 16 residues. The CDR3 region is CASSSHTTSGVETKYF. As DNA, the CDR3 is TGTGCCAGCAGCTCCCACACTACTAGCGGGGTAGAGACCAAGTACTTC.

This clonotype appeared a few times. The genes are TRBV18 and TRBJ1-3, with D hard to call. CDR1 is KGHSH, CDR2 LQKENI, per germline. The CDR3 covers 15 residues. V was trimmed by 3 bases and J by 0 bases, leaving 9 bases between them. CDR3 nucleotides: TGTGCCAGCTCACCCGGGGAATTCTCTGGAAACACCATATATTTT. Translation gives CASSPGEFSGNTIYF.

The chain employs TRBV20-1 and TRBJ1-2, with TRBD1 identical over 11 bases. The CDR3 length is 11 residues. Per the germline V gene, CDR1 is DFQATT and CDR2 is SNEGSKA (reference sequence). V lost 8 bases, J lost 7 bases, and 3 bases stayed unmatched. The CDR3 sequence: CSPGTGGGYTF. CDR3 DNA: TGCAGTCCCGGGACAGGGGGTGGCTACACCTTC.

This clonotype was counted ten times or more. The chain combines TRBV6-2 or TRBV6-3 with TRBJ2-7, with D perhaps TRBD2 (6 bases). This CDR3 spans 12 amino acids. CDR1 and CDR2 from the germline V gene are MNHEY and SVGEGT. V was trimmed by 2 bases and J by 6 bases, leaving 8 bases between them. This chain's CDR3 is CASSYGGSEQYF. As DNA, the CDR3 is TGTGCCAGCAGTTACGGGGGGTCCGAGCAGTACTTC.

This clonotype appeared many times. The rearrangement links TRBV20-1 to TRBJ1-2; D unclear. The germline CDR1 and CDR2 sequences are DFQATT and SNEGSKA (reference sequence). The V gene lost 5 bases and the J gene lost 8 bases, with 18 bases spanning the gap. CDR3 size: 13 residues. CDR3 coding DNA: TGCAGTGCTCCCCGGGTGAGGGCTTTAGGCTACACCTTC. Protein product: CSAPRVRALGYTF.

This clonotype was recorded at least ten times. The chain joins TRBV13 to TRBJ1-1; a weak D match, TRBD1 (5 bases). Germline lookup yields CDR1 PRHDT and CDR2 FYEKMQ (reference sequence). V lost 6 bases to trimming and J lost 4 bases, with 12 bases between them. There are 13 residues in the CDR3. For the CDR3, the DNA is TGTGCCAGCAGTGAGGGGTCGAGCACTGAAGCTTTCTTT. It is translated as CASSEGSSTEAFF.

This chain joins TRBV7-9 and TRBJ2-2; no definite D call. Germline V CDR1 and CDR2: SEHNR, FQNEAQ (reference sequence). Trimming took 4 bases from V and 6 from J, leaving 9 bases between them. The CDR3 loop spans 13 amino acids. The DNA of the CDR3 is TGTGCCAGCAGCTCCGTAATCCCCGGGGAGCTGTTTTTT. This codes for CASSSVIPGELFF.